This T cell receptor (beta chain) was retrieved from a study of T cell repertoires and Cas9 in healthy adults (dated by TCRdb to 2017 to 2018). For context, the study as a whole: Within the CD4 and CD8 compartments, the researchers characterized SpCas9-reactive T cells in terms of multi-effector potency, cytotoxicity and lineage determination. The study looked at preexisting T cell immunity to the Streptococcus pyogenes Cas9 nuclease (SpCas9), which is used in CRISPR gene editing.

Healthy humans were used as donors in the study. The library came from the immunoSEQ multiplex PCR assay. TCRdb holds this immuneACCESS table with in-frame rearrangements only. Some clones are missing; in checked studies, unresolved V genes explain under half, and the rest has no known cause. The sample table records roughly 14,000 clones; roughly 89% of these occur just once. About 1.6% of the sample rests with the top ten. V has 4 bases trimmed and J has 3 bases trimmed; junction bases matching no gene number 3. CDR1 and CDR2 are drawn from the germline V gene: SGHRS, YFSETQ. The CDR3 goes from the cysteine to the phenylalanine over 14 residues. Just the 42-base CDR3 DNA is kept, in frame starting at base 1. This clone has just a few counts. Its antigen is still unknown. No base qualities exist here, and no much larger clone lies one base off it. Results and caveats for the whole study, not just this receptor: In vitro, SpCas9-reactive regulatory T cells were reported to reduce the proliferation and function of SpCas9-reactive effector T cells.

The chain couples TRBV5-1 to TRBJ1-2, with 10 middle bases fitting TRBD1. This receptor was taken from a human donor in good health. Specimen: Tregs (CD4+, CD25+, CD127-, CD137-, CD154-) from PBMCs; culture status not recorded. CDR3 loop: CASSLGTGDYGYTF. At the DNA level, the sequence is TGCGCCAGCAGCCTCGGGACAGGGGACTATGGCTACACCTTC.